This T cell receptor beta chain was obtained from a study of T-cell reconstitution after alpha-beta-depleted transplantation in children. This clonotype has more than one count but fewer than ten. Preparation of the TCRbeta library used unique molecular identifiers. TCRdb processed the PCR reads anew with MiXCR; each CDR3 protein has one entry. The profile shows 400,000 to 500,000 distinct CDR3 sequences, roughly a tenth of them singletons. The CDR3 extends over 17 amino acids. V was clipped by 0 bases and J by 7 bases; unmatched bases: 11. CDR1 is MNHEY and CDR2 is SVGEGT in the germline V gene. V gene TRBV6-2 or TRBV6-3 combines with J gene TRBJ2-4, with TRBD1 matching 8 bases. The sequencing used PBMCs from the stem cell graft donor, collected from the stem cell graft. This TCR came from a human donor who donated a stem cell graft to a child with acute myeloid leukemia. CDR3 in DNA: TGTGCCAGCAGTTACTCGCGGTTCAGGGGGCAGGGGAACATTCAGTACTTC. As protein: CASSYSRFRGQGNIQYF.